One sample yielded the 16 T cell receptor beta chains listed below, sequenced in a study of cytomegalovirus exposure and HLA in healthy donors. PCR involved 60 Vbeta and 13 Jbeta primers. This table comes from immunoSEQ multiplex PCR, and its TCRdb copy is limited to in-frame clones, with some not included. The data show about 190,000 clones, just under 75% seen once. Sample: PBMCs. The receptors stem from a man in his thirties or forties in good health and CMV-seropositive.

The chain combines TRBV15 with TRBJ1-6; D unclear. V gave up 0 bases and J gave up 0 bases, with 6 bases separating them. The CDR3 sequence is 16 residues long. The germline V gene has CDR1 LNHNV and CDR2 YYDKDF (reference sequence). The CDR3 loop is CATSREVSSYNSPLHF. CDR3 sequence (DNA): TGTGCCACCAGCAGAGAAGTGAGCTCCTATAATTCACCCCTCCACTTT.

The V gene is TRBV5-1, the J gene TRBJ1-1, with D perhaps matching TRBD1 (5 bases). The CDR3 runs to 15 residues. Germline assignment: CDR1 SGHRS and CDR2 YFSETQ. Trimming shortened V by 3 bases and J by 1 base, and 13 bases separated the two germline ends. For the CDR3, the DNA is TGCGCCAGCAGCTCCACTGGGGCTCCGAACACTGAAGCTTTCTTT. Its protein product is CASSSTGAPNTEAFF.

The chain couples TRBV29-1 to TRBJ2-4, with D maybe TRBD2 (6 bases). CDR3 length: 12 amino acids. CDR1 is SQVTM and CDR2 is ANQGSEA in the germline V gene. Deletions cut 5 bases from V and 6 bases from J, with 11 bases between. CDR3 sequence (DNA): TGCAGCGTTTGGGAGGACGTAAACATTCAGTACTTC. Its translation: CSVWEDVNIQYF. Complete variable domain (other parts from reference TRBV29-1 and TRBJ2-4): SAVISQKPSRDICQRGTSLTIQCQVDSQVTMMFWYRQQPGQSLTLIATANQGSEATYESGFVIDKFPISRPNLTFSTLTVSNMSPEDSSIYLCSVWEDVNIQYFGAGTRLSVL.

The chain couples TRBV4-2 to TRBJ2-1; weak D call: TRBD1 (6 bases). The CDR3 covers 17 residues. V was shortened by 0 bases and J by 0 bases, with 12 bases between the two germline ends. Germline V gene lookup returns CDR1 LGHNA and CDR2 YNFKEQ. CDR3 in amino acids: CASSQDQGSSSYNEQFF. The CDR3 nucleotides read TGTGCCAGCAGCCAAGATCAGGGGTCGAGCTCCTACAATGAGCAGTTCTTC.

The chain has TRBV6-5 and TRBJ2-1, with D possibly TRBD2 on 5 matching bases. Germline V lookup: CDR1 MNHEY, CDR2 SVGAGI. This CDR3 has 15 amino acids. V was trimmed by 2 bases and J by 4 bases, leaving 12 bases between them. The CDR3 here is CASSYVASSYNEQFF. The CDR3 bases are TGTGCCAGCAGTTACGTGGCTAGCAGTTACAATGAGCAGTTCTTC.

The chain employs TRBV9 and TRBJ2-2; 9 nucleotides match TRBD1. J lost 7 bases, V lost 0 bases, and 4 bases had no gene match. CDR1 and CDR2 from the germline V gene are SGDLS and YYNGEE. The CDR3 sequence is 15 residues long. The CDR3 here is CASSVGQGGHGELFF. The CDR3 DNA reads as TGTGCCAGCAGCGTAGGACAGGGGGGACACGGGGAGCTGTTTTTT.

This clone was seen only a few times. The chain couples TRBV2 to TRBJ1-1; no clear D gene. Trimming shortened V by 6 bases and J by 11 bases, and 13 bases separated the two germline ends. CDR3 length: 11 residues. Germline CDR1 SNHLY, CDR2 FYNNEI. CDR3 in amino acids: CASSESFGAFF. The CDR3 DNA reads TGTGCCAGCAGCGAGTCATTCGGGGCTTTCTTT.

The CDR3 DNA reads TGTGCCAGCAGCGCGGACGGTCAGGGTGAGACCCAGTACTTC. Translated, it gives CASSADGQGETQYF. The chain joins TRBV11-3 to TRBJ2-5; weak D call: TRBD1 (5 bases). The length of the CDR3 is 14 residues. Germline V gene lookup returns CDR1 SGHNT and CDR2 YENEEA. V lost 5 bases to trimming and J lost 5 bases, with 15 bases between them. The variable domain in full, with the rest retrieved from reference TRBV11-3 and TRBJ2-5, is EAGVVQSPRYKIIEKKQPVAFWCNPISGHNTLYWYLQNLGQGPELLIRYENEEAVDDSQLPKDRFSAERLKGVDSTLKIQPAELGDSAVYLCASSADGQGETQYFGPGTRLLVL.

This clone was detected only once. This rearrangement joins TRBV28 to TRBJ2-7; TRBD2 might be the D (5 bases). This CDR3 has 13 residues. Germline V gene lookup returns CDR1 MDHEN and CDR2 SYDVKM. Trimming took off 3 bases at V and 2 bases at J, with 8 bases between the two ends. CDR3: CASSFDGAYEQYF. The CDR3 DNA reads TGTGCCAGCAGTTTTGACGGGGCCTACGAGCAGTACTTC.

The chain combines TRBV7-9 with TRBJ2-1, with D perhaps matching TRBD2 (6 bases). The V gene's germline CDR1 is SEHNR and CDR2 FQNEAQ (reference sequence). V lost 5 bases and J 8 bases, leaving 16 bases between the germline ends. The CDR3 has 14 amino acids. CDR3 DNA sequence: TGTGCCAGCAGCCTCGGAGGGCCGGGCGATGAGCAGTTCTTC. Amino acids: CASSLGGPGDEQFF.

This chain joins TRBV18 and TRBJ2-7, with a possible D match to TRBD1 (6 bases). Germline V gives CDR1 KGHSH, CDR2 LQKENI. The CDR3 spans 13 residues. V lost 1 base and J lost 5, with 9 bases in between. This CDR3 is CASSPRGGNEQYF. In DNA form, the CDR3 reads TGTGCCAGCTCACCACGAGGGGGAAACGAGCAGTACTTC.

The CDR3 reads CASSFTGTSTNEQFF. The CDR3, as DNA: TGTGCCAGCAGCTTCACCGGGACTAGCACCAATGAGCAGTTCTTC. The rearrangement uses TRBV7-2 and TRBJ2-1, with TRBD2 identical over 9 bases. CDR3 size: 15 residues. The junction had 6 bases not matched to a gene; V was cut back by 3 bases and J by 6 bases. CDR1 is SGHTA, CDR2 FQGNSA, per germline.

This CDR3 is CASSGLAGGRADTQYF. DNA for the CDR3: TGTGCCAGCAGCGGACTAGCGGGGGGGCGGGCAGATACGCAGTATTTT. This chain connects TRBV9 to TRBJ2-3; TRBD2 matches 14 bases. Germline V gives CDR1 SGDLS, CDR2 YYNGEE. The CDR3 is 16 amino acids. With V trimmed by 3 bases and J by 4 bases, 4 bases remained unmatched.

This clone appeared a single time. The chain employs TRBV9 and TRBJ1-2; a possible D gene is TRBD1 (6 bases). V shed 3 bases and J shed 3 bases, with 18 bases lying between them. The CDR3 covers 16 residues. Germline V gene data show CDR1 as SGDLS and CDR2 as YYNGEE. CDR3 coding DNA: TGTGCCAGCAGCGAATCTGCCAGGGGACCCGACTATGGCTACACCTTC. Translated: CASSESARGPDYGYTF. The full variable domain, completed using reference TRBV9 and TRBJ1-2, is DSGVTQTPKHLITATGQRVTLRCSPRSGDLSVYWYQQSLDQGLQFLIQYYNGEERAKGNILERFSAQQFPDLHSELNLSSLELGDSALYFCASSESARGPDYGYTFGSGTRLTVV.

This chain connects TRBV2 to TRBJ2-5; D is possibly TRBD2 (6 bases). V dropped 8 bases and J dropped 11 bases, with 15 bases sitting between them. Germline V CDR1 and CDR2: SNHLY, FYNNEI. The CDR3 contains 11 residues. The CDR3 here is CASLRWGEQYF. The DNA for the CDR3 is TGTGCCAGCCTCCGTTGGGGGGAGCAGTACTTC.

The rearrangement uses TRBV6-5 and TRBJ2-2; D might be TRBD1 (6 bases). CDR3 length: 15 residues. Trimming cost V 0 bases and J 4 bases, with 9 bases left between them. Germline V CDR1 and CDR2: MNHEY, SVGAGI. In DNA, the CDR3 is TGTGCCAGCAGTTACTCTTCGGACAGCACCGGGGAGCTGTTTTTT. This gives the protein CASSYSSDSTGELFF.